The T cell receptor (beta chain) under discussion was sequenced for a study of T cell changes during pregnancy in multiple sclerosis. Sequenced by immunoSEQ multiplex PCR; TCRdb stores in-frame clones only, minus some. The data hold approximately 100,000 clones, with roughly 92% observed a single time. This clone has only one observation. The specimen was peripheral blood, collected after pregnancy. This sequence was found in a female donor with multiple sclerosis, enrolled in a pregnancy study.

CDR3 in amino acids: CASSSTGGLGTEAFF. CDR3 in DNA: TGTGCCAGCAGCTCGACAGGGGGCCTCGGCACTGAAGCTTTCTTT. The V gene is TRBV7-9, the J gene TRBJ1-1, with 10 bases identical to TRBD1. This CDR3 is 15 amino acids long. Unmatched junction bases numbered 6, after V lost 4 bases and J lost 4 bases. CDR1 and CDR2 from the germline V gene are SEHNR and FQNEAQ (reference sequence).